The present entry profiles one T cell receptor beta chain with its context. The antigen remains undetermined. The sample is drawn from a study of blood T cells in healthy people across ages. Using a J-beta primer mix together with a sample-barcoded 5' primer, a second PCR was run for 7 to 11 cycles. TCRdb independently ran MiXCR on the 5' RACE reads; one entry per CDR3 protein. Found here are some 760,000 distinct CDR3 sequences, roughly 25% of them singletons; the top ten hold just under 9.5%. Overall study results and limits: Researchers deemed the diversity estimates from one million T cells underestimates. Reliance upon unsorted PBMCs precluded definitive naive versus antigen-experienced comparison.

CDR3 length: 15 amino acids. Germline values: CDR1 MNHNY, CDR2 SVGAGI (reference sequence). The V end was cut by 2 bases, the J end by 4 bases, with 13 bases between. These sequences were also reported in another study, on T cells of mothers and their children. That source reports: Input to cDNA synthesis comprised all extracted RNA, at a ratio of around 1.6 ug per 15 ul. Related mother-child pairs shared marginally more repertoire than unrelated pairs, though not significantly.

J is TRBJ2-3 and V is TRBV6-6; no definite D call. The specimen sequenced was blood. The TCR sequence derives from a boy under 18 in good health. As DNA, the CDR3 is TGTGCCAGCAGTTACGTAGGGATACAAGCAGATACGCAGTATTTT. Translating it yields CASSYVGIQADTQYF.